What follows are 9 T cell receptor beta chains derived from one specimen sequenced in a study of T cell repertoires and HLA-DP antigens. Data came from immunoSEQ multiplex PCR; TCRdb stores just in-frame clones and leaves some out. The sample shows around 2,000 clones, 65% to 75% of them seen only once. After about 16 days' expansion, CD4+ cells were restimulated roughly 24 h with HeLa expressing allogeneic DPB1. Retrovirally transduced HeLa cells with HLA-DPA1/DPB1, HLA-DM, invariant chain and CD80 served as stimulators. Sequencing was carried out using CD137- CD4+ T cells from cultured PBMCs. The source is a man aged 50 to 60 in good health and CMV-seronegative.

The chain couples TRBV7-9 to TRBJ1-2; no definite D call. Per germline, CDR1 SEHNR and CDR2 FQNEAQ (reference sequence). CDR3 length: 13 residues. Trimming left V 1 base short and J 5 bases short, with 8 bases between. The CDR3 here is CASSLDGPYGYTF. In DNA form, the CDR3 reads TGTGCCAGCAGCTTAGACGGTCCTTATGGCTACACCTTC. Full variable domain (rest looked up from reference TRBV7-9 and TRBJ1-2): DTGVSQNPRHKITKRGQNVTFRCDPISEHNRLYWYRQTLGQGPEFLTYFQNEAQLEKSRLLSDRFSAERPKGSFSTLEIQRTEQGDSAMYLCASSLDGPYGYTFGSGTRLTVV.

This clone is classed as large. The V and J genes are TRBV28 and TRBJ1-2, with 9 nucleotides matching TRBD1. This CDR3 contains 14 residues. The germline gives CDR1 MDHEN, CDR2 SYDVKM. The J segment lost 7 bases and the V segment lost 6 bases, leaving 9 bases of the junction unmatched. The CDR3 is CASRHIQGAGGYTF. In nucleotides, the CDR3 is TGTGCCAGCAGGCACATACAGGGGGCGGGTGGCTACACCTTC.

J is TRBJ2-1 and V is TRBV6-1, with 7 bases identical to TRBD1. Per the germline V gene, CDR1 is MNHNS and CDR2 is SASEGT. The CDR3 contains 12 residues. The V and J ends lost 5 bases and 15 bases, in that order; junction bases with no gene match: 10. In DNA form, the CDR3 reads TGTGCCAGCAGTACCAGACAGGGCGTGGGGTTCTTC. Its translation: CASSTRQGVGFF.

This clone was seen only once. The gene calls are TRBV6-5 and TRBJ2-3; TRBD2 matches 7 bases. With V trimmed by 8 bases and J by 0 bases, 5 bases remained unmatched. CDR3 size: 14 residues. Germline assignment: CDR1 MNHEY and CDR2 SVGAGI. Here the CDR3 reads CASRRGISTDTQYF. As DNA, the CDR3 is TGTGCCAGCCGGCGGGGGATTAGCACAGATACGCAGTATTTT.

For the CDR3, the DNA is TGTGCCAGCAGTACCAGACAGGGCGTGGGGTTCTTC. Translating gives CASSTRQGVGFF. This chain links TRBV6-5 with TRBJ2-1; 7 bases are shared with TRBD1. The CDR3 has 12 residues. With 5 bases clipped from V and 15 bases from J, the junction kept 10 bases outside the gene matches. Looked up from germline, CDR1 is MNHEY and CDR2 is SVGAGI.

The CDR3 protein is CSVQSGQSGEKLFF. The CDR3 nucleotides read TGCAGCGTCCAATCGGGCCAGTCCGGGGAAAAACTGTTTTTT. The chain is built from TRBV29-1 and TRBJ1-4; D not certain. Germline V gene lookup returns CDR1 SQVTM and CDR2 ANQGSEA. This CDR3 has 14 amino acids. V gave up 6 bases and J gave up 8 bases, with 19 bases separating them.

A note on this clone: One end of the junction does not line up with germline, which may come from a read error. This sequence joins TRBV11-2 and TRBJ2-7, with 9 positions matching TRBD2. CDR3 length: 15 residues. Germline V gene lookup returns CDR1 SGHAT and CDR2 FQNNGV. The CDR3 bases are TGCGCCAGCAGCCAAGGACTAGCGAACGCCTACGAGCAGTACTTC. It translates to CASSQGLANAYEQYF. Looking up the rest from reference TRBV11-2 and TRBJ2-7 gives the full variable domain: EAGVAQSPRYKIIEKRQSVAFWCNPISGHATLYWYQQILGQGPKLLIQFQNNGVVDDSQLPKDRFSAERLKGVDSTLKIQPAKLEDSAVYLCASSQGLANAYEQYFGPGTRLTVT.

This chain uses TRBV5-4 with TRBJ2-7; tentative D call: TRBD1 (6 bases). From germline, CDR1 is SGHNT and CDR2 YYREEE (reference sequence). The CDR3 loop spans 13 amino acids. V gave up 4 bases and J gave up 1 base, with 9 bases separating them. CDR3 DNA sequence: TGTGCCAGCAGCGACGACAGGTCCTACGAGCAGTACTTC. Its protein product is CASSDDRSYEQYF.

This clone was found a few times. V gene TRBV6-5 combines with J gene TRBJ1-5; D is perhaps TRBD1 (5 bases). Trimming took 6 bases from V and 4 from J, leaving 13 bases between them. The CDR3 has 14 residues. Germline-derived CDR1 and CDR2 are MNHEY and SVGAGI. For the CDR3, the DNA is TGTGCCAGCAGGCGCGGGACGGGAAATCAGCCCCAGCATTTT. Amino acid sequence: CASRRGTGNQPQHF.